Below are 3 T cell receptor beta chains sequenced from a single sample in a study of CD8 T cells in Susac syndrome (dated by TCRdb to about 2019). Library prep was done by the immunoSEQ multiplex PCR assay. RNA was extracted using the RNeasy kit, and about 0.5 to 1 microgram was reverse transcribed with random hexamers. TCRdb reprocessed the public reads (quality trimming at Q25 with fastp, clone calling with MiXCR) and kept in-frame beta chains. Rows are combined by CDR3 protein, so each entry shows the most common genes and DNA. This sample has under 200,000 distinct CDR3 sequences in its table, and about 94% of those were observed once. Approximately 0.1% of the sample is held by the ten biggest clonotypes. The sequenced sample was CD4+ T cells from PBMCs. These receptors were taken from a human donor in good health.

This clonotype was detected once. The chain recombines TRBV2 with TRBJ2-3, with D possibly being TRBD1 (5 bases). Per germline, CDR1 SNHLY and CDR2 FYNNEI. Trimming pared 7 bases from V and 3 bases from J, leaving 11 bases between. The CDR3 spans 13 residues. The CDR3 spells CASKTDATDTQYF. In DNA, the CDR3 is TGTGCCAGCAAGACAGACGCTACAGATACGCAGTATTTT. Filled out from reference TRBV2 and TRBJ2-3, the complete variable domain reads EPEVTQTPSHQVTQMGQEVILRCVPISNHLYFYWYRQILGQKVEFLVSFYNNEISEKSEIFDDQFSVERPDGSNFTLKIRSTKLEDSAMYFCASKTDATDTQYFGPGTRLTVL.

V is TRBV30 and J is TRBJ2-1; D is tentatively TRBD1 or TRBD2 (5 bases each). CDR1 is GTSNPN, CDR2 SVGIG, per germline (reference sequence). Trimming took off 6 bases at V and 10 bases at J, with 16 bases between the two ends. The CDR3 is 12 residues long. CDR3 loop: CACTGGLREQFF. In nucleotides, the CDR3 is TGTGCCTGTACAGGAGGATTGCGGGAGCAGTTCTTC. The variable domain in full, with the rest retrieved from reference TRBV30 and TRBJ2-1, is SQTIHQWPATLVQPVGSPLSLECTVEGTSNPNLYWYRQAAGRGLQLLFYSVGIGQISSEVPQNLSASRPQDRQFILSSKKLLLSDSGFYLCACTGGLREQFFGPGTRLTVL.

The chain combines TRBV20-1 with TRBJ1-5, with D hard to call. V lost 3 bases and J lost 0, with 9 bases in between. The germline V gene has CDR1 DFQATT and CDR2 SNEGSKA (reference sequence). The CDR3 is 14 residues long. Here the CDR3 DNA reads TGCAGTGCTAGTCACAGATATAGCAATCAGCCCCAGCATTTT. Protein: CSASHRYSNQPQHF.